What follows are 5 T cell receptor beta chains derived from one specimen sequenced in a study of CD8+CD57+ T cells in acquired aplastic anemia. Genomic DNA constituted the template upon which TCR beta VDJ and CDR3 profiling was performed. TCRdb reanalysed the reads using MiXCR and keeps one entry per CDR3 protein. Here the sample spans about 190,000 distinct CDR3 sequences, less than 65% being singletons. Sequencing was carried out using sorted CD4+, CD8+, or CD8+CD57+ T cells (not recorded which) from PBMCs. The receptors stem from a human donor with severe aplastic anemia or a healthy control (not recorded which).

The chain combines TRBV2 with TRBJ1-5, with 8 bases identical to TRBD1. The V segment lost 6 bases and the J segment 2 bases; nucleotides outside the gene matches: 6. Germline V CDR1 and CDR2: SNHLY, FYNNEI. The CDR3 sequence is 15 residues long. The CDR3 DNA is TGTGCCAGCAGAACCAGGGGGCAGGGCAATCAGCCCCAGCATTTT. It translates to CASRTRGQGNQPQHF.

The chain joins TRBV20-1 to TRBJ2-5; unclear D gene. This CDR3 is built from 12 residues. The germline CDR1 and CDR2 sequences are DFQATT and SNEGSKA (reference sequence). The V gene lost 0 bases and the J gene lost 4 bases, with 6 bases spanning the gap. The CDR3 DNA reads TGCAGTGCTAGAGACAGGCGAGAGACCCAGTACTTC. Its protein product is CSARDRRETQYF.

This clonotype was counted a few times. The gene calls are TRBV6-1 and TRBJ1-4; D unclear. Germline CDR1 MNHNS, CDR2 SASEGT. V was cut by 4 bases and J by 4 bases, with 16 bases left in between. This CDR3 has 16 residues. The CDR3 loop is CASSVATPGSNEKLFF. The CDR3 DNA reads TGTGCCAGCAGTGTTGCCACACCGGGGAGTAATGAAAAACTGTTTTTT.

This clonotype was observed a single time. The chain couples TRBV2 to TRBJ1-6; 8 bases are shared with TRBD1. The length of the CDR3 is 14 residues. J gave up 6 bases and V 5 bases, and 3 bases lay outside the gene matches. Per germline, CDR1 SNHLY and CDR2 FYNNEI. The chain's CDR3 is CASSPQGANSPLHF. CDR3 DNA sequence: TGTGCCAGCAGTCCCCAGGGGGCTAATTCACCCCTCCACTTT.

Ten or more counts support this clonotype. V gene TRBV12-3 or TRBV12-4 combines with J gene TRBJ2-5, with D tentatively TRBD1 or TRBD2 (6 bases each). Between the trimmed V and J ends, which lost 3 bases and 5 bases, there was a span of 16 bases. The CDR3 is made up of 15 amino acids. The CDR3 DNA sequence: TGTGCCAGCAGTTTGGGTTTGGAGGGGGAGGAGACCCAGTACTTC. Translation: CASSLGLEGEETQYF.